A selection of T cell receptor beta chains follows, all from one sample in a study of T cells in Graves' hyperthyroidism and ophthalmopathy. TCRdb fed the multiplex PCR reads into MiXCR, producing one record per CDR3 protein. The table lists approximately 330,000 distinct CDR3 sequences, 21% of them singletons. Sample: blood. The receptors here all came from a woman aged 45 to 65 with Graves' hyperthyroidism. CDR3s include the opening cysteine and the closing phenylalanine or tryptophan. The order of the fields is clone size, J gene, D gene, V gene, CDR3 DNA, CDR3 protein. The D gene is left open where the match is weak. A row's size may be missing; if present it is once, few, many or a size class.

abundance: NA; j_gene: TRBJ1-2; d_gene: NA; v_gene: TRBV28; CDR3nt: TGTGCCAGCAGTTTTGCGCTGGGACGTGGTGGCTACACCTTC; CDR3aa: CASSFALGRGGYTF
abundance: many; j_gene: TRBJ1-2; d_gene: NA; v_gene: TRBV18; CDR3nt: TGTGCCAGCTCACCACCGAGCAGCACCTCTGGGAATGGCTACACCTTC; CDR3aa: CASSPPSSTSGNGYTF
abundance: many; j_gene: TRBJ1-2; d_gene: NA; v_gene: TRBV28; CDR3nt: TGTGCCAGCAGTTTAGGAACCTTCCAGGGCGGCTACACCTTC; CDR3aa: CASSLGTFQGGYTF
abundance: many; j_gene: TRBJ2-5; d_gene: TRBD1; v_gene: TRBV11-3; CDR3nt: TGTGCCAGCAGCTTAGGGACAGGTGCCGGTGGAGAGACCCAGTACTTC; CDR3aa: CASSLGTGAGGETQYF
abundance: many; j_gene: TRBJ2-5; d_gene: NA; v_gene: TRBV2; CDR3nt: TGTGCCAGCAGTGAAGGTAGTCTTAGCGGCCAAGAGACCCAGTACTTC; CDR3aa: CASSEGSLSGQETQYF
abundance: many; j_gene: TRBJ1-5; d_gene: TRBD1; v_gene: TRBV6-1; CDR3nt: TGTGCCAGCAGTGGGACAGGAGATAGCAATCAGCCCCAGCATTTT; CDR3aa: CASSGTGDSNQPQHF
abundance: few; j_gene: TRBJ1-2; d_gene: NA; v_gene: TRBV15; CDR3nt: TGTGCCACCAGCAGAGATCTCGGGCCTGGCTACACCTTC; CDR3aa: CATSRDLGPGYTF
abundance: many; j_gene: TRBJ2-7; d_gene: TRBD1; v_gene: TRBV20-1; CDR3nt: TGCAGTGCTAGCTCTGCAGGGGGCGGGCAATCCTACGAGCAGTACTTC; CDR3aa: CSASSAGGGQSYEQYF
abundance: many; j_gene: TRBJ1-1; d_gene: TRBD1; v_gene: TRBV18; CDR3nt: TGTGCCAGCTCACCACCGGAACAGGGGGCTGAAGCTTTCTTT; CDR3aa: CASSPPEQGAEAFF
abundance: many; j_gene: TRBJ2-7; d_gene: NA; v_gene: TRBV10-2; CDR3nt: TGCGCCAGCAGACCTAGCGCGTCCTACGAGCAGTACTTC; CDR3aa: CASRPSASYEQYF
abundance: few; j_gene: TRBJ2-5; d_gene: NA; v_gene: TRBV5-1; CDR3nt: TGCGCCAGCAGCTTAGATTCAGTGTACCAAGAGACCCAGTACTTC; CDR3aa: CASSLDSVYQETQYF
abundance: NA; j_gene: TRBJ1-1; d_gene: TRBD1; v_gene: TRBV10-3; CDR3nt: TGTGCCATCAGGGCCGGGACAGGGGGGGTTGAAGCTTTCTTT; CDR3aa: CAIRAGTGGVEAFF
abundance: NA; j_gene: TRBJ1-5; d_gene: NA; v_gene: TRBV20-1; CDR3nt: TGCAGTGCCCTCTATAGCAATCAGCCCCAGCATTTT; CDR3aa: CSALYSNQPQHF
abundance: many; j_gene: TRBJ2-1; d_gene: NA; v_gene: TRBV20-1; CDR3nt: TGCAGTGCTAACTTCCTTAGCTCCTACAATGAGCAGTTCTTC; CDR3aa: CSANFLSSYNEQFF
abundance: many; j_gene: TRBJ1-2; d_gene: TRBD1; v_gene: TRBV27; CDR3nt: TGTGCCAGCAGCCTCCAGGGGGGGCCTGGCTACACCTTC; CDR3aa: CASSLQGGPGYTF
abundance: NA; j_gene: TRBJ1-3; d_gene: TRBD1; v_gene: TRBV6-5; CDR3nt: TGTGCCAGCAGTTGGGACAGCCAGATCAACACCATATATTTT; CDR3aa: CASSWDSQINTIYF
abundance: NA; j_gene: TRBJ2-1; d_gene: TRBD1; v_gene: TRBV30; CDR3nt: TGTGCCTGGAGAAACAGGGGTGGAACCTACAATGAGCAGTTCTTC; CDR3aa: CAWRNRGGTYNEQFF
abundance: NA; j_gene: TRBJ2-1; d_gene: NA; v_gene: TRBV18; CDR3nt: TGTGCCAGCTCACCAGCGACAATCAATGAGCAGTTCTTC; CDR3aa: CASSPATINEQFF
abundance: NA; j_gene: TRBJ1-1; d_gene: NA; v_gene: TRBV19; CDR3nt: TGTGCCAGTTACTCGCAGCGCTTGAACACTGAAGCTTTCTTT; CDR3aa: CASYSQRLNTEAFF
abundance: few; j_gene: TRBJ1-3; d_gene: NA; v_gene: TRBV28; CDR3nt: TGTGCCAGCAGTCTATTGAGGAGCTCTGGAAACACCATATATTTT; CDR3aa: CASSLLRSSGNTIYF
abundance: NA; j_gene: TRBJ2-7; d_gene: TRBD1; v_gene: TRBV15; CDR3nt: TGTGCCACCAGCAGAGATCTCAACAGGGGAAGGACTTACGAGCAGTACTTC; CDR3aa: CATSRDLNRGRTYEQYF
abundance: NA; j_gene: TRBJ1-1; d_gene: NA; v_gene: TRBV11-2; CDR3nt: TGTGCCAGCAGCTTACGGGTTGGTGAGAACACTGAAGCTTTCTTT; CDR3aa: CASSLRVGENTEAFF
abundance: many; j_gene: TRBJ2-1; d_gene: TRBD2; v_gene: TRBV14; CDR3nt: TGTGCCAGCAGCTCCAGGACTAGCCGGTATGAGCAGTTCTTC; CDR3aa: CASSSRTSRYEQFF
abundance: few; j_gene: TRBJ2-5; d_gene: NA; v_gene: TRBV5-1; CDR3nt: TGCGCCAGCAGCGGCGGACAGAGGGAAGAGACCCAGTACTTC; CDR3aa: CASSGGQREETQYF
abundance: once; j_gene: TRBJ2-1; d_gene: NA; v_gene: TRBV15; CDR3nt: TGTGCCACCAGCAGAGATGTGACGGCGGACGGTGAGCAGTTCTTC; CDR3aa: CATSRDVTADGEQFF
abundance: few; j_gene: TRBJ2-2; d_gene: TRBD2; v_gene: TRBV2; CDR3nt: TGTGCCAGCCAGCGGGAGGGGAACACCGGGGAGCTGTTTTTT; CDR3aa: CASQREGNTGELFF
abundance: NA; j_gene: TRBJ1-6; d_gene: NA; v_gene: TRBV7-9; CDR3nt: TGTGCCAGCAGCTTAGCCCAGGGCAACTCACCCCTCCACTTT; CDR3aa: CASSLAQGNSPLHF
abundance: NA; j_gene: TRBJ2-2; d_gene: NA; v_gene: TRBV5-8; CDR3nt: TGTGCCAGCAGCTTGCGCCTATACTACACCGGGGAGCTGTTTTTT; CDR3aa: CASSLRLYYTGELFF
abundance: many; j_gene: TRBJ2-2; d_gene: NA; v_gene: TRBV30; CDR3nt: TGTGCCTGGAGTGTAGACAAGGTCACCGGGGAGCTGTTTTTT; CDR3aa: CAWSVDKVTGELFF
abundance: many; j_gene: TRBJ2-2; d_gene: NA; v_gene: TRBV3-1; CDR3nt: TGTGCCAGCAGCCAGAAACTGATCACCGGGGAGCTGTTTTTT; CDR3aa: CASSQKLITGELFF
abundance: NA; j_gene: TRBJ2-5; d_gene: TRBD2; v_gene: TRBV28; CDR3nt: TGTGCCAGCAGTCTAAGAAGCGGGGGCAAGATGAAGACCCAGTACTTC; CDR3aa: CASSLRSGGKMKTQYF
abundance: NA; j_gene: TRBJ2-1; d_gene: TRBD2; v_gene: TRBV30; CDR3nt: TGTGCCTGGTATCGGGGCGGGAGTCCCAATGAGCAGTTCTTC; CDR3aa: CAWYRGGSPNEQFF
abundance: many; j_gene: TRBJ2-1; d_gene: TRBD2; v_gene: TRBV3-1; CDR3nt: TGTGCCAGCAGCCAACTCATAGCGGGAGGGCCTTTTAATGAGCAGTTCTTC; CDR3aa: CASSQLIAGGPFNEQFF
abundance: many; j_gene: TRBJ2-1; d_gene: NA; v_gene: TRBV7-3; CDR3nt: TGTGCCAGCAGCATCTTAGCGAGCTCCTACAATGAGCAGTTCTTC; CDR3aa: CASSILASSYNEQFF
abundance: many; j_gene: TRBJ1-1; d_gene: NA; v_gene: TRBV7-9; CDR3nt: TGTGCCAGCAGCTTTGCCGTGCAGGACACTGAAGCTTTCTTT; CDR3aa: CASSFAVQDTEAFF
abundance: NA; j_gene: TRBJ2-1; d_gene: NA; v_gene: TRBV7-2; CDR3nt: TGTGCCAGCAGCTTAGACCGGGCCGAGCAGTTCTTC; CDR3aa: CASSLDRAEQFF
abundance: many; j_gene: TRBJ2-5; d_gene: TRBD2; v_gene: TRBV2; CDR3nt: TGTGCCAGCAGTTCGACTAGCGGGGGGGTCGAGACCCAGTACTTC; CDR3aa: CASSSTSGGVETQYF
abundance: many; j_gene: TRBJ1-4; d_gene: TRBD1; v_gene: TRBV20-1; CDR3nt: TGCAGTGCTAGAGCAGGGACAGGGAGAGGAAAACTGTTTTTT; CDR3aa: CSARAGTGRGKLFF
abundance: many; j_gene: TRBJ2-7; d_gene: NA; v_gene: TRBV27; CDR3nt: TGTGCCAGCAGTCCCCAAAATGGCTTGGAGCAGTACTTC; CDR3aa: CASSPQNGLEQYF
abundance: few; j_gene: TRBJ2-1; d_gene: TRBD2; v_gene: TRBV14; CDR3nt: TGTGCCAGCAGCCAAGATAGAGCGGGAGGGCCGGTTGAGCAGTTCTTC; CDR3aa: CASSQDRAGGPVEQFF